This TCR beta chain was recorded in a study of vaccination effects on CD4 cells after COVID-19. Study-level background: Both early and late time points after vaccination provided samples from three convalescent patients. Median timing of post-vaccine samples was 72 days after the second dose.

The ViraFEST assay expanded antigen-specific CD4+ T cells with viral peptide pools before sequencing. With more than nine days of culture completed, CD4+ T cells were isolated. PCR confirmed that the person was infected with SARS-CoV-2 between March and December 2020. All participants had two doses of either the BNT162b2 or mRNA-1273 vaccine. A few million PBMC per well received about 10 IU/ml IL-2 and roughly 10 ug/ml peptides in culture. Clones were sequenced by immunoSEQ multiplex PCR, and TCRdb holds only the in-frame ones, with some missing. The sample records roughly 15,000 clones, 76% being singletons. By sample fraction, this clone is medium-sized (0.01 to 0.1%). What it recognizes is unknown. Germline CDR1 SEHNR, CDR2 FQNEAQ (reference sequence). The CDR3 consists of 13 residues. Trimming cost V 1 base and J 11 bases, with 14 bases left between them.

Source: CD4+ T cells from PBMCs cultured with SARS-CoV-2 spike peptides, taken after COVID-19 vaccination. This clonotype was sampled from a human donor who had a prior SARS-CoV-2 infection. The chain recombines TRBV7-9 with TRBJ1-1, with D unresolved. The CDR3 here is CASSLELEAVAFF. DNA for the CDR3: TGTGCCAGCAGCTTAGAATTGGAAGCGGTGGCTTTCTTT.